This T cell receptor beta chain is drawn from a study of preoperative IRX-2 immunotherapy in early breast cancer. Treatment denoted: preoperative locoregional IRX-2 cytokine immunotherapy. Samples came from a phase Ib trial of preoperative locoregional IRX-2 cytokine immunotherapy. Data came from immunoSEQ multiplex PCR; TCRdb stores just in-frame clones and leaves some out. Of approximately 12,000 clones detected, approximately 91% appear once; the ten largest clones hold more than 25%. This specimen was acquired from a patient treated with IRX-2 immunotherapy. This sequence originates from a human donor with breast cancer.

The CDR3 DNA follows: TGTGCCAGCAGCTTAGTTCTCAGCACAGATACGCAGTATTTT. Translating gives CASSLVLSTDTQYF. The chain employs TRBV7-2 and TRBJ2-3; D not resolved. The CDR3 extends over 14 amino acids. Per germline, CDR1 SGHTA and CDR2 FQGNSA. V lost 1 base and J lost 0, with 5 bases in between.